This is a list of T cell receptor beta chains from one sample in a study of cytomegalovirus exposure and HLA in healthy donors. The repertoire was sequenced with immunoSEQ multiplex PCR; TCRdb's copy has only in-frame clones and lacks some. The table lists around 150,000 clones, 68% of them singletons, with about 2.5% in the top ten. Sequenced material: PBMCs. All receptors derive from a woman in her thirties or forties in good health and CMV-seropositive. Each CDR3 is given with its conserved first and last residue. Each record gives: CDR3 protein, CDR3 DNA, J gene, D gene, V gene, clone size. The D gene is left open where the match is weak. Clone size is shown for a subset of rows, as once, few, many or a class of expanded clone.

CANAPQGGGSEQYF TGTGCCAACGCCCCGCAGGGGGGAGGCAGCGAGCAGTACTTC TRBJ2-7 - TRBV28 -
CASSLAVQKNTEAFF TGCGCCAGCAGCTTGGCCGTGCAGAAGAACACTGAAGCTTTCTTT TRBJ1-1 - TRBV5-1 -
CASSSDDRFTEAFF TGTGCCAGCAGTTCAGACGACAGGTTCACTGAAGCTTTCTTT TRBJ1-1 - TRBV27 few
CASSSEGTDTQYF TGTGCCAGCAGCTCCGAGGGCACAGATACGCAGTATTTT TRBJ2-3 - TRBV7-9 -
CASQPGLAATYEQYF TGTGCCAGTCAACCGGGACTAGCGGCCACCTACGAGCAGTACTTC TRBJ2-7 TRBD2 TRBV6-1 -
CASSFRGQGREQYF TGTGCCAGCAGTTTCCGCGGACAGGGAAGGGAGCAGTACTTC TRBJ2-7 TRBD1 TRBV27 -
CASSSPHNNSPLHF TGTGCCAGCAGTTCCCCACATAATAATTCACCCCTCCACTTT TRBJ1-6 - TRBV28 -
CASSEGLAYNEQFF TGTGCCAGCAGCGAAGGACTAGCGTACAATGAGCAGTTCTTC TRBJ2-1 TRBD2 TRBV5-6 -
CASSPEEGGTAQYF TGTGCCAGTAGTCCCGAAGAGGGGGGGACGGCCCAGTACTTC TRBJ2-5 - TRBV19 -
CASTLSGQSLSGANVLTF TGTGCCAGTACCCTCAGCGGACAGTCCCTTTCTGGGGCCAACGTCCTGACTTTC TRBJ2-6 - TRBV19 few
CASSLEGVTEAFF TGCGCCAGCAGCTTGGAGGGGGTGACTGAAGCTTTCTTT TRBJ1-1 - TRBV5-1 -
CASSESGGQETQYF TGCGCCAGCAGTGAGTCGGGGGGGCAAGAGACCCAGTACTTC TRBJ2-5 TRBD2 TRBV10-1 once
CASSRRRPYEQYF TGTGCCAGCAGTCGGAGGCGTCCCTACGAGCAGTACTTC TRBJ2-7 - TRBV28 -
CASSLGLRETQYF TGTGCCAGCAGCTTAGGACTACGGGAGACCCAGTACTTC TRBJ2-5 - TRBV7-2 -
CAARMSREGPYEQYF TGTGCCGCAAGAATGTCCCGGGAAGGACCCTACGAGCAGTACTTC TRBJ2-7 - TRBV27 -
CASSPLPGLAGESTDTQYF TGTGCCAGCTCACCTTTACCGGGACTAGCGGGGGAAAGCACAGATACGCAGTATTTT TRBJ2-3 TRBD2 TRBV18 -
CASSFDGGIQYF TGTGCCAGCAGCTTTGATGGCGGGATCCAGTACTTC TRBJ2-5 - TRBV5-5 few
CASSALAGDSGANVLTF TGTGCCAGCAGTGCACTAGCGGGAGACTCTGGGGCCAACGTCCTGACTTTC TRBJ2-6 TRBD2 TRBV28 -
CASSLGVPNYEQYF TGCGCCAGCAGCTTGGGAGTACCGAACTACGAGCAGTACTTC TRBJ2-7 - TRBV5-1 -
CASSHSLGQGRYTEAFF TGTGCCAGCAGCCACAGCCTCGGGCAGGGGCGGTACACTGAAGCTTTCTTT TRBJ1-1 - TRBV7-2 once